The entry below describes one T cell receptor beta chain. Its specificity is unknown. Starting from about 470 ng of total RNA, TCR libraries were made with linear amplification. MiXCR, applied by TCRdb to the reads, yields one record per CDR3 protein. Among around 200,000 distinct CDR3 sequences, around 80% were seen once, and the ten largest hold roughly 2.4%. Naive T cells were sorted: CD4+CD8-CD45RO-CD45RA+ for CD4+, CD8+CD4-CD45RA+CD27bright for CD8+. The source of the sample is a study of healthy donors' naive CD4 and CD8 T cells. Study-level information: Donors, half of them female, were 20-25, 40-50 or 60-70 years old.

Per the germline V gene, CDR1 is MNHNS and CDR2 is SASEGT. The CDR3 totals 15 residues. Trimming stripped 4 bases from V and 5 bases from J, with 17 bases between. The study, taken as a whole, reports: Possible naive T cell homeostatic proliferation bias remained unaddressed.

This receptor was taken from a pool of human donors in good health; the sample pools cells from several healthy donors. The chain links TRBV6-1 to TRBJ2-5; D is unresolved. The material sequenced was naive CD4+ and CD8+ T cells sorted from blood, pooled from several donors. CDR3 DNA: TGTGCCAGCAGTGGGTATCGACACGCCAGCGAGACCCAGTACTTC. Amino acids: CASSGYRHASETQYF.